This T cell receptor beta chain was retrieved from a study of cytomegalovirus exposure and HLA in healthy donors (dated by TCRdb to about 2017). For the study in its entirety: An earlier analysis of approximately 600 of the donors reported 250 to 350 Gb of sequence data and approximately 110 million unique TCR beta sequences from about 200 million T cells. An early release that covered 640 HLA-typed donors contained 250 to 350 gigabases of sequencing data and 65 million to 100 million unique TCR sequences. Of the roughly 390 genotyped donors, around 81% fell in the genetic ancestry cluster associated with self-reported Caucasian donors. The study aimed to test whether cataloging public T cell receptors could reveal signatures of past pathogen exposure. The study used immunosequencing to profile the T cell repertoires of 600 to 850 subjects and linked those repertoires to cytomegalovirus serostatus. Besides the first cohort of under 700 subjects, a separate validation cohort made up of roughly 130 different subjects was used. High-throughput TCR immunosequencing, statistical association of individual TCRs with disease status, and machine learning were combined to predict cytomegalovirus infection status. To study patterns of TCR occurrence, a later analysis re-analyzed previously published TCR beta repertoires from 666 donors and added high-resolution HLA genotyping. Rather than drawing on any new phenotypic data, the later analysis identified candidate immune exposures from TCR beta sequences and the way those sequences occurred across donors. To decide whether each TCR beta V gene segment behaved as functional or pseudogenic, an earlier analysis of several hundred of the donors relied on high-throughput TCR beta sequencing. Alongside the repertoire data, information on donor age, sex, ethnicity and CMV serostatus was compiled. In a later genetic analysis, genome-wide SNP genotypes for about 55% of the roughly 670 donors were used, and that subset was treated as a discovery cohort. Every discovery cohort repertoire had been produced on one sequencing platform. Class I and class II HLA loci were covered by the typing at four-digit resolution. The number of typed donors differed by locus: about 620-640 for A, B, C, DRB1 and DQB1; roughly 510 for DQA1; over 600 for DPA1; and some 470 for DPB1. Several DR-DQ haplotypes were treated as single units for association and clustering because of strong linkage in the cohort. On average, about 200,000 unique TCR beta nucleotide sequences were sequenced per donor among a few hundred genotyped donors of the cohort, with roughly 20% of those sequences being non-productive.

This clone was observed once. Its antigen is unknown. Per-base quality was not reported, and no clone a single base away is much larger than it. The cohort comprised fewer than 700 healthy bone marrow donors. Cohort members were all nominally healthy when sampled, although unrecorded immune exposures were likely present. The donor tested CMV seronegative and was one of the 352 seronegative cohort members. Each donor provided a peripheral blood sample, and peripheral blood mononuclear cells were used for TCR beta sequencing. The Qiagen DNeasy Blood Extraction Kit was used to extract genomic DNA from the blood cell samples. The library was made by the immunoSEQ multiplex PCR assay. For the multiplex PCR, a mixture combining 60 forward primers for TCR Vbeta segments and 13 reverse primers for TCR Jbeta segments was used. The CDR3 region of rearranged TCR beta genes was amplified from genomic DNA with a multiplex PCR assay. Amplified TCR beta libraries were sequenced as 87-base-pair reads on the Illumina HiSeq System. Per the original workflow: A later analysis tallied roughly 76 million unique TCR beta chains across the approximately 670 repertoires, and roughly 11 million of those chains were shared by two or more donors. Raw reads were error-corrected and collapsed into unique sequences by a nearest-neighbor algorithm in which closely related sequences were merged to remove PCR and sequencing errors. To assign V, D and J gene segments, CDR3 sequences were aligned to IMGT reference sequences. For a sequence to be retained, at least a six-nucleotide match to both a V gene segment and a J gene segment was required. A rearrangement was called productive if the CDR3 had no stop codons and remained in frame with V and J, and every other rearrangement was called non-productive. CDR3 was defined by IMGT convention, running from the second conserved V-encoded cysteine to the conserved J-encoded phenylalanine. In an earlier analysis of 587 of the donors, sequences lacking an unambiguous match to a single V gene segment were excluded. In an earlier analysis of approximately 610 of the donors, V segments were called functional above 56.7% productive rearrangements and were called segregating when the between-donor standard deviation exceeded 5%. A statistical classification framework was developed to diagnose cytomegalovirus status using the catalog of TCR beta chain sequences. V and J gene assignment, in a later analysis, came from comparing TCR nucleotide sequences with IMGT/GENE-DB human TR gene sequences. In a later analysis, CDR3 sequences and most-parsimonious VDJ recombination scenarios were assigned using the TCRdist pipeline. A later analysis defined each TCR beta chain by its CDR3 amino acid sequence plus V-gene family, and excluded reads lacking a unique V-gene family. As a way to deal with suspected cross-contamination and a sequencing artifact, a later analysis dropped more than 500 nucleotide sequences that were highly shared and had low generation probability. In a later analysis, a clonal expansion index was calculated for each public chain from normalized within-repertoire ranks of inferred template counts. A later analysis computed generation probabilities with a VDJ recombination model fitted to out-of-frame rearrangements, and checked the results against IGoR. Hypergeometric tests were used in a later analysis to score TCR-TCR, TCR-HLA and TCR-CMV co-occurrence, with a repertoire-size bias correction applied to the TCR pairs. False discovery rates were estimated in a later analysis by permuting HLA or CMV assignments 20 times. In a later analysis, co-occurring TCRs were grouped using DBSCAN, with TCRdist sequence similarity added in when clustering inside HLA-allele-positive subsets. For co-occurrence clustering, repertoires with fewer than 30,000 or more than 120,000 public chains were excluded, along with a handful of repertoires with anomalous nucleotide sharing. In TCRdb, the immuneACCESS table is reduced to in-frame sequences with V and J assigned. These tables do not hold every clone; where another copy was compared, an unresolved V gene accounts for under half, and the others remain unexplained. V, J and clone size are those of that table, while D and trimming were read from the DNA. The sample table shows fewer than 150,000 clones, and over 65% are seen once. The ten largest clonotypes hold less than 3% of the sample.

Trimming costs V 0 bases and J 6 bases, and their ends lie 16 bases apart. The CDR3 holds 16 amino acids from the cysteine to the phenylalanine. The entry retains the CDR3 DNA only, 48 bases that are in frame from base 1. As encoded in the germline V gene (reference sequence), CDR1 is MNHEY while CDR2 is SMNVEV. The paper as a whole reports these results and caveats: When HLA alleles, especially DR and DQ, strongly co-occurred, TCR associations were difficult to assign to individual alleles. According to a later analysis, parvovirus B19, influenza, CMV and Epstein-Barr virus appeared linked to several top co-occurrence clusters. An earlier analysis of several hundred of the donors showed that most TCR beta V segments appeared in productive rearrangements either about 87% or about 30% of the time, which broadly matched IMGT annotations. It was suggested by the authors that the approach could potentially be generalized to other disease states and immunological phenotypes. In a later genetic analysis, a missense DCLRE1C variant was associated with V-gene and J-gene trimming of TCR beta chains, and the association was replicated in an independent cohort. In a later analysis, the rate of TCR association differed among HLA loci, with DRB1 alleles having the most associated TCRs and HLA-C alleles having the fewest. Only TCR beta chains were sequenced in this cohort, and the absence of alpha or paired-chain data limited detectable features. Because the 87-base-pair reads could not distinguish some IMGT-functional V segments, including TRBV6-2 and TRBV6-3, those segments were excluded. A few of the identified cytomegalovirus-associated TCR beta chains were confirmed in vitro to be specific for cytomegalovirus antigens. Because counts were too low, more than 15 rarely observed V segments, including chromosome 9 orphons, were excluded from the earlier analysis of 587 of the donors. A cluster of highly shared sequence variants was judged likely to be a technical artifact of the sequencing pipeline. A later analysis found that HLA-associated TCR beta chains were more clonally expanded and had lower generation probabilities than equally common non-associated chains. Correlated functional status among segregating V segments might be attributable to linkage disequilibrium, but an unknown experimental factor could not be ruled out. Cytomegalovirus status was reported to be diagnosed by the classifier with high specificity and sensitivity in both the original and validation cohorts. A further reported finding was that TCR beta sequences accurately predicted the HLA-A and HLA-B alleles for most subjects in the first cohort. Most TCR sequences were seen in very few donors, while some public TCRs were found in many individuals. In a later analysis, some 18,000 TCR beta sequences were associated with specific HLA alleles at a false discovery rate of 0.05. HLA typing was unavailable for some donors at each locus, so association tests used only the typed subset. Most CMV-associated TCR beta chains appeared to be HLA-restricted in a later analysis, and the HLA associations seemed to be driven largely by CMV exposure. Immune exposure information for the cohort was limited to CMV serostatus. According to a later genetic analysis, donors in an Asian-associated ancestry cluster had fewer N-insertions in productive TCRs than the approximately 670-donor mean. The presence/absence analyses assumed that sequencing depth was roughly uniform across donors, and that assumption may not be true. In the study, 150 to 200 TCR beta chains were listed as associated with cytomegalovirus.

The sequence came from a male donor in good health and CMV-seronegative. The rearranged chain carries TRBV27 and TRBJ2-3; perhaps TRBD2 is the D gene, with 5 bases matching. The sequenced sample was PBMCs. The CDR3 region: CASSLSGRGLADTQYF. The DNA reads as follows: TGTGCCAGCAGTTTATCGGGTCGGGGTTTAGCGGATACGCAGTATTTT.